This T cell receptor beta chain comes out of a study of PD-L1 blockade in urothelial cancer (dated by TCRdb to about 2017). For the wider study: Therapy was started in the mid-2010s for all patients, and atezolizumab 1,200 mg was administered intravenously every 3 weeks. About nine tenths of the roughly 29 patients were identified as males with urothelial cancer of bladder origin, and a prior smoking history was reported by 18 of 29 patients. Patients had an ECOG performance status of 0 or 1 and had received between 0 and 3 prior chemotherapy regimens. Blood samples were analyzed at 3 weeks after treatment start (second dose) and at 6 weeks after treatment start. Blood samples gave median yields of around 150,000 T cells and 80,000 to 90,000 unique TCRs, along with a median clonality of about 0.084. An exploratory multi-omic analysis was conducted of the somatic, immune and clinical correlates of response to PD-L1 blockade with atezolizumab in urothelial cancer. Pretreatment tumor samples, along with matched peripheral blood collected serially before and after atezolizumab treatment, underwent TCR sequencing. Durable clinical benefit was defined as progression-free survival longer than 6 months, and TCR features were also tested against progression-free and overall survival. Whole exome sequencing and RNA sequencing of pretreatment tumors were performed alongside TCR sequencing in the same patients. About 10 patients achieved durable clinical benefit and 15 to 20 did not. Around 30 patients had pretreatment blood TCR-seq, about 25 had at least one posttreatment blood collection, and about 25 had tumor TCR-seq. The investigation overall reported the following: Because the sample size was small (n ≈ 27) and many exploratory analyses were performed, the results are intended to be hypothesis-generating. A pretreatment peripheral blood TCR clonality below the median was linked to improved progression-free and overall survival. Greater expansion of tumor-associated TCR clones in peripheral blood 3 weeks after the start of treatment was observed in patients with durable benefit (n ≈ 24, p = 0.022).

To estimate absolute template abundance from read counts, synthetic TCR analog templates were spiked into each PCR. The immunoSEQ assay was used to amplify TCRbeta CDR3 regions from genomic DNA with bias-controlled V and J gene primers. Rearranged TCRbeta segments were sequenced at approximately 20X coverage. The study's own analysis went as follows. Sequencing errors were corrected by clustering, and CDR3s were annotated against IMGT so that V, D and J genes could be assigned. Only productive TCRbeta rearrangements were used in downstream analyses, excluding out-of-frame or stop-codon sequences. To compute clonality, Shannon entropy was normalized by the log of the number of unique productive sequences and then subtracted from one. Fisher's exact test with Benjamini-Hochberg correction, at a threshold of adjusted p below 0.01, was used to find clones that differed between time points or between blood and tumor. Imported from immuneACCESS, the table was reduced by TCRdb to in-frame sequences with V and J called. These copies leave out some clones; in studies compared against another copy, an unresolved V gene accounts for under half, and the cause of the remainder is not known. The V and J calls and clone size come from that table; D and trimming were worked out from the DNA. The sample contains around 57,000 clones, about 81% of them found a single time. The ten largest clones add up to about 1.6% of the sample.

Sequences SGHDT (CDR1) and YYEEEE (CDR2) are obtained from the germline V gene. Taken from cysteine to phenylalanine, the CDR3 has 16 residues. The sequence is cut down to CDR3 DNA, 48 bases in frame from base 1. Cut back by 1 base and 1 base, the V and J ends lie 12 bases apart. The time point label corresponds to: pretreatment peripheral blood. A cohort of 25 to 30 patients with locally advanced or metastatic urothelial carcinoma, treated at Memorial Sloan Kettering on a trial protocol, was included. Peripheral blood mononuclear cells were collected pretreatment and during treatment, with between 1 and 8 total time points obtained per patient. The Qiagen DNeasy Blood extraction kit was used to purify genomic DNA from total PBMCs and tumor samples. Collected pretreatment and during treatment, PBMCs were isolated and stored as previously described. The table lists this clone with a few counts. Its target antigen remains unknown. It has no much larger one-base neighbor in the sample; base qualities were not kept.

The sequencing used PBMCs, collected around atezolizumab (anti-PD-L1) treatment. This clonotype was sampled from a man between 65 and 79 years old with urothelial cancer. The chain was built from TRBV5-6 and TRBJ1-3; the D segment could be TRBD1, given 5 matching bases. The CDR3 protein sequence reads: CASSLSGELSGNTIYF. The DNA sequence is as follows: TGTGCCAGCAGCTTGTCGGGGGAGCTATCTGGAAACACCATATATTTT.